These 4 T cell receptor beta chains were all obtained from the same sample, sequenced in a study of cytomegalovirus exposure and HLA in healthy donors. Primers for the PCR totalled 60 Vbeta and 13 Jbeta. This table comes from immunoSEQ multiplex PCR, and its TCRdb copy is limited to in-frame clones, with some not included. The repertoire has 230,000 or so clones, around nine tenths of them found once; the top ten carry 1.7%. The sequenced sample consisted of PBMCs. The source is a girl aged 2 to 10 in good health and CMV-seronegative.

CDR3 sequence: CASSFYRGTSGGGEEQFF. In nucleotides, the CDR3 is TGTGCCAGCAGTTTCTACCGCGGGACTAGCGGGGGGGGCGAAGAGCAGTTCTTC. The chain is built from TRBV28 and TRBJ2-1; 16 positions agree with TRBD2. The CDR3 extends over 18 amino acids. After removal of 3 bases from V and 10 bases from J, the junction contained 12 bases not matched to a gene. CDR1 MDHEN and CDR2 SYDVKM come from the germline V gene.

J is TRBJ2-5 and V is TRBV9; D might be TRBD1 (6 bases). Trimming stripped 5 bases from V and 3 bases from J, with 14 bases between. Germline lookup yields CDR1 SGDLS and CDR2 YYNGEE. CDR3 size: 14 residues. DNA for the CDR3: TGTGCCAGCAGTGAAGGTTGGACAGAAGAGACCCAGTACTTC. Translating gives CASSEGWTEETQYF.

The chain employs TRBV18 and TRBJ2-1; TRBD2 agrees at 13 bases. Germline V gene sequence: CDR1 KGHSH, CDR2 LQKENI. This CDR3 contains 15 residues. The ends lost 3 bases at V and 4 bases at J; junction bases unmatched: 0. The DNA for the CDR3 is TGTGCCAGCTCACCGACTAGCGGGAGGTACAATGAGCAGTTCTTC. Translating gives CASSPTSGRYNEQFF.

This clone appeared once. The chain couples TRBV10-2 to TRBJ1-5, with 8 bases aligning to TRBD1. V was pared by 5 bases and J by 7 bases, with 10 bases of the junction left unmatched. CDR3 length: 15 residues. Germline CDR1 WSHSY, CDR2 SAAADI. Here the CDR3 DNA reads TGCGCCAGCAGTAGAACTGGACAGGGTGGGCAGCCCCAGCATTTT. This sequence encodes CASSRTGQGGQPQHF.